This TCR beta chain was captured in a study of blood T cell repertoires in COVID-19. Turning to the study itself: Sample material is recorded as cDNA or gDNA derived from T cells, B-cell-depleted T cells, or PBMCs.

Here immunoSEQ multiplex PCR was the method, and the copy in TCRdb shows in-frame clones only, minus some. The data show approximately 200,000 clones, about 80% seen once. The study drew participants aged about 18 to 90 years from some 24 US areas. Material: PBMCs or T cells enriched from blood (not recorded which). The TCR sequence derives from a man in his forties or fifties who had recovered from COVID-19.

CDR3 region: CASSLIQGNAQYF. For the CDR3, the DNA is TGTGCCAGCAGCTTAATTCAGGGGAACGCGCAGTATTTT. The rearrangement uses TRBV7-3 and TRBJ2-3, with D perhaps matching TRBD1 (6 bases). The CDR3 covers 13 residues. Trimming cost V 1 base and J 10 bases, with 12 bases left between them. The germline CDR1 and CDR2 sequences are SGHTA and FQGTGA.